The next 5 T cell receptor beta chains were all read from a single sample in a study of T cell responses to AZD1222 COVID-19 vaccine. Profiling relied on immunoSEQ multiplex PCR, and the TCRdb table lists in-frame clones only, not all of them. The data contain around 200,000 clones, 94% of them singletons. The sample in question was peripheral blood, obtained 28 days after the second AZD1222 dose. Receptor source: an adult who received the AZD1222 COVID-19 vaccine.

The CDR3 DNA follows: TGTGCCAGCAGTCTAAACTGGGGACCGGAGTTGACTCAGCCCCAGCATTTT. It specifies CASSLNWGPELTQPQHF. This chain joins TRBV28 and TRBJ1-5; D may be TRBD1 (5 bases). Trimming removed 5 bases at V and 6 bases at J, with 23 bases between. From germline, CDR1 is MDHEN and CDR2 SYDVKM. The CDR3 consists of 17 residues.

The CDR3 loop is CASLGQGAPNEKLFF. The CDR3 DNA reads as TGTGCCAGCCTCGGACAGGGGGCGCCTAATGAAAAACTGTTTTTT. The chain combines TRBV2 with TRBJ1-4; 11 bases are shared with TRBD1. CDR3 length: 15 residues. Germline CDR1 and CDR2: SNHLY and FYNNEI. Germline trimming cut 8 bases from V and 3 bases from J; bases unmatched to any gene: 5.

This clone was counted once. Its ends do not fully match the called genes, so a read error is possible. The chain combines TRBV6-2 or TRBV6-3 with TRBJ2-7, with a weak D call TRBD2 (5 bases). The CDR3 extends over 12 amino acids. Germline assignment: CDR1 MNHEY and CDR2 SVGEGT. DNA for the CDR3: TGTGCCAGCACTTACTCGGGGTACGAGCAGTACTTC. This gives the protein CASTYSGYEQYF.

The chain has TRBV6-1 and TRBJ2-2; 7 nucleotides agree with TRBD1. Germline CDR1 is MNHNS and CDR2 is SASEGT. Trimming took 2 bases from V and 6 from J; bases not matched to a gene: 3. The CDR3 has 14 residues. The CDR3 is CASSESTGAGELFF. CDR3 sequence (DNA): TGTGCCAGCAGTGAATCAACAGGGGCCGGGGAGCTGTTTTTT.

The V and J genes are TRBV11-2 and TRBJ2-3, with 9 positions matching TRBD1. V trimming: 3 bases; J trimming: 3 bases; junction bases outside the gene matches: 7. The CDR3 totals 16 residues. Germline values: CDR1 SGHAT, CDR2 FQNNGV. In DNA form, the CDR3 reads TGTGCCAGCAGCTTGGATACAGGGGGCGGGACAGATACGCAGTATTTT. The encoded protein is CASSLDTGGGTDTQYF. Full variable domain (rest looked up from reference TRBV11-2 and TRBJ2-3): EAGVAQSPRYKIIEKRQSVAFWCNPISGHATLYWYQQILGQGPKLLIQFQNNGVVDDSQLPKDRFSAERLKGVDSTLKIQPAKLEDSAVYLCASSLDTGGGTDTQYFGPGTRLTVL.